This T cell receptor beta chain was sequenced in a study of blood T cell repertoires in COVID-19. Overall study context: From the United States, Italy and Spain came samples of acute and convalescent COVID-19.

Germline V gene data show CDR1 as MGHDK and CDR2 as SYGVNS. V was pared by 2 bases and J by 1 base, with 15 bases between. The CDR3 covers 16 residues. In the original workflow: Reference gene primer amplification in the assay estimated nucleated cell counts. Generated by immunoSEQ multiplex PCR, the TCRdb table keeps only in-frame clones and is missing some. The V and J calls and the clone size are those of that table, but D and trimming were determined from the DNA. This sample yields about 69,000 clones, of which approximately 78% are seen a single time; 25% to 30% belongs to the top ten. The chain is built from TRBV25-1 and TRBJ2-7; D may be TRBD2 (5 bases). The sequenced material came from peripheral blood. This sequence originates from a human donor in a cohort sampled during active COVID-19. In nucleotides, the CDR3 is TGTGCCAGCAGTGAACATGACGGGGAAATTTCCTACGAGCAGTACTTC. This sequence encodes CASSEHDGEISYEQYF.